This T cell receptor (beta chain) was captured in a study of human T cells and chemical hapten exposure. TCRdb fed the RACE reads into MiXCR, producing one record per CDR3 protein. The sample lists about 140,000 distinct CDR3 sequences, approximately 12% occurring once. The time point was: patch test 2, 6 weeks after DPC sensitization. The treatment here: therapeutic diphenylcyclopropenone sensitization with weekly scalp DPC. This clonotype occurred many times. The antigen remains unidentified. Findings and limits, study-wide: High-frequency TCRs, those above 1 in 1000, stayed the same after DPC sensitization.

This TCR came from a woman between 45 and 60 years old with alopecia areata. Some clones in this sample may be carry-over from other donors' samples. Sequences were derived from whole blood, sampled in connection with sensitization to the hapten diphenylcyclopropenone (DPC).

In DNA form, the CDR3 reads TGTGCCAGCAGCGTACAGGGGTACACTGAAGCTTTCTTT. It translates to CASSVQGYTEAFF. The rearrangement links TRBV3-1 to TRBJ1-1; 7 bases align to TRBD1. This CDR3 is built from 13 residues. The germline CDR1 and CDR2 sequences are LGHDT and YNNKEL (reference sequence). V lost 5 bases to trimming and J lost 3 bases; unmatched junction nucleotides: 3.